The 18 T cell receptor beta chains below were found in one sample sequenced in a study of blood T cell repertoires in COVID-19. Method: immunoSEQ multiplex PCR; TCRdb's copy keeps in-frame clones and lacks some. The sample holds approximately 330,000 clones, roughly 90% seen once. The material sequenced was peripheral blood. The receptors come from a man aged 30 to 45 with COVID-19, enrolled during active disease.

The chain uses TRBV18 and TRBJ2-7; the D gene is possibly TRBD2 (5 bases). V lost 4 bases and J 0 bases, leaving 13 bases between the germline ends. Germline loops: CDR1 KGHSH, CDR2 LQKENI. The CDR3 covers 15 residues. The CDR3, as DNA: TGTGCCAGCTCACGGGAACTGACTATCTCCTACGAGCAGTACTTC. Translating it yields CASSRELTISYEQYF.

The chain carries TRBV28 and TRBJ2-1, with a tentative D call TRBD2 (6 bases). Germline CDR1 MDHEN, CDR2 SYDVKM. CDR3 length: 15 residues. The V end lost 4 bases, the J end lost 7 bases, and 17 bases lay between the germline ends. CDR3 region: CASSSASGTLNEQFF. The CDR3 bases are TGTGCCAGCAGTTCGGCCTCCGGGACTCTGAATGAGCAGTTCTTC.

The genes are TRBV4-1 and TRBJ1-4; unclear D gene. Trimming shortened V by 0 bases and J by 5 bases, and 19 bases separated the two germline ends. The CDR3 runs to 18 residues. Per germline, CDR1 MGHRA and CDR2 YSYEKL. CDR3 in DNA: TGCGCCAGCAGCCAAGATTATCCCCTGCCCCTCCTAAATGAAAAACTGTTTTTT. It is translated as CASSQDYPLPLLNEKLFF.

This chain links TRBV6-2 or TRBV6-3 with TRBJ2-7, with D possibly matching TRBD1 (5 bases). Trimming took off 2 bases at V and 5 bases at J, with 10 bases between the two ends. The CDR3 covers 13 residues. Germline V gives CDR1 MNHEY, CDR2 SVGEGT. CDR3 sequence reads: CASSYQGFDEQYF. CDR3 DNA sequence: TGTGCCAGCAGTTACCAGGGATTCGACGAGCAGTACTTC.

The chain joins TRBV9 to TRBJ2-3; D gene ambiguous. Germline V lookup: CDR1 SGDLS, CDR2 YYNGEE. V lost 1 base to trimming and J lost 2 bases, with 14 bases between them. This CDR3 comprises 16 residues. CDR3 protein: CASSVLGSIHTDTQYF. Written as DNA, the CDR3 is TGTGCCAGCAGCGTACTCGGGTCGATCCACACAGATACGCAGTATTTT. The full variable domain, its missing parts supplied by reference TRBV9 and TRBJ2-3, is DSGVTQTPKHLITATGQRVTLRCSPRSGDLSVYWYQQSLDQGLQFLIQYYNGEERAKGNILERFSAQQFPDLHSELNLSSLELGDSALYFCASSVLGSIHTDTQYFGPGTRLTVL.

The chain links TRBV3-1 (or the pseudogene TRBV3-2) to TRBJ1-5; 7 bases align to TRBD1. This CDR3 is 14 amino acids long. The V and J ends lost 5 bases and 6 bases, in that order; junction bases with no gene match: 7. Germline-derived CDR1 and CDR2 are LGHDT and YNNKEL (reference sequence). The CDR3 protein is CASSAHRGGQPQHF. In DNA, the CDR3 is TGTGCCAGCAGCGCTCACAGGGGTGGTCAGCCCCAGCATTTT.

This clone turned up a few times. V gene TRBV6-2 or TRBV6-3 combines with J gene TRBJ2-7; 8 positions agree with TRBD1. The ends lost 2 bases at V and 2 bases at J; junction bases unmatched: 2. Germline values: CDR1 MNHEY, CDR2 SVGEGT. The CDR3 loop spans 14 amino acids. The CDR3 loop reads CASSYRQGTYEQYF. In nucleotides, the CDR3 is TGTGCCAGCAGTTACCGACAGGGGACCTACGAGCAGTACTTC.

The chain couples TRBV7-9 to TRBJ2-3; 11 bases agree with TRBD2. With 5 bases clipped from V and 5 bases from J, the junction kept 9 bases outside the gene matches. The CDR3 runs to 16 residues. Germline lookup yields CDR1 SEHNR and CDR2 FQNEAQ (reference sequence). Here the CDR3 reads CASSQIAGGPGDTQYF. For the CDR3, the DNA is TGTGCCAGCAGCCAAATAGCGGGGGGGCCCGGAGATACGCAGTATTTT.

The V and J genes are TRBV12-3 or TRBV12-4 and TRBJ2-2; perhaps TRBD2 as D (6 bases). V lost 5 bases and J lost 4, with 8 bases in between. The CDR3 is 13 residues long. The CDR3 sequence is CASSNGGTGELFF. CDR3 bases: TGTGCCAGCAGTAACGGGGGCACCGGGGAGCTGTTTTTT.

This clone appeared once. This chain connects TRBV6-7 to TRBJ2-1; 11 bases map to TRBD2. TRBV6-7 is an ORF, and what it does is uncertain. After removal of 6 bases from V and 6 bases from J, the junction contained 7 bases not matched to a gene. This CDR3 is built from 15 residues. CDR3 bases: TGTGCCAGCAGCTCGGGACTAGCGGCCTCCAATGAGCAGTTCTTC. It encodes CASSSGLAASNEQFF.

The CDR3 DNA reads TGTGCCTGGAACAGGGGTGGCTACACCTTC. Its protein product is CAWNRGGYTF. This chain connects TRBV30 to TRBJ1-2; 7 bases align to TRBD1. This CDR3 spans 10 amino acids. Germline V lookup: CDR1 GTSNPN, CDR2 SVGIG (reference sequence). The ends lost 4 bases at V and 7 bases at J; junction bases unmatched: 0.

The count of this clone is one. This chain connects TRBV2 to TRBJ1-4; 7 bases fit TRBD1. CDR3 size: 15 residues. The junction had 6 bases not matched to a gene; V was cut back by 7 bases and J by 1 base. Germline V gene data show CDR1 as SNHLY and CDR2 as FYNNEI. CDR3 sequence reads: CASTTNRGTNEKLFF. The DNA of the CDR3 is TGTGCCAGCACTACTAACAGGGGAACTAATGAAAAACTGTTTTTT.

The rearrangement uses TRBV5-4 and TRBJ1-2; D uncertain. The V gene's germline CDR1 is SGHNT and CDR2 YYREEE (reference sequence). Between the trimmed V and J ends, which lost 4 bases and 2 bases, there was a span of 15 bases. The CDR3 is made up of 15 amino acids. The CDR3 DNA sequence: TGTGCCAGCAGCCCGGATTCAGGCCACAACTATGGCTACACCTTC. It is translated as CASSPDSGHNYGYTF. Full variable domain (outside the CDR3, taken from reference TRBV5-4 and TRBJ1-2): ETGVTQSPTHLIKTRGQQVTLRCSSQSGHNTVSWYQQALGQGPQFIFQYYREEENGRGNFPPRFSGLQFPNYSSELNVNALELDDSALYLCASSPDSGHNYGYTFGSGTRLTVV.

V and J are TRBV7-3 and TRBJ2-3, with 11 bases that match TRBD2. CDR1 SGHTA and CDR2 FQGTGA come from the germline V gene. This CDR3 region has 16 residues. J was trimmed by 2 bases and V by 2 bases; bases with no gene match: 3. CDR3 sequence: CASSLASGGTTDTQYF. DNA of the CDR3: TGTGCCAGCAGCTTAGCTAGCGGGGGGACCACAGATACGCAGTATTTT.

This rearrangement joins TRBV5-1 to TRBJ1-2; D remains ambiguous. The CDR3 length is 15 residues. V was shortened by 4 bases and J by 4 bases, with 17 bases between the two germline ends. CDR1 and CDR2 from the germline V gene are SGHRS and YFSETQ. In nucleotides, the CDR3 is TGCGCCAGCAGCCCCTATAATCCAGGCTCCTATGGCTACACCTTC. Protein: CASSPYNPGSYGYTF.

This clone appeared once. V usage is TRBV3-1 (or the pseudogene TRBV3-2) and J usage is TRBJ1-3; a weak D match, TRBD1 (6 bases). This CDR3 is built from 16 residues. Per the germline V gene, CDR1 is LGHDT and CDR2 is YNNKEL (reference sequence). Trimming took off 6 bases at V and 2 bases at J, with 17 bases between the two ends. CDR3 DNA: TGTGCCAGCAGGAGTGCAGGGGCGTATACTGGAAACACCATATATTTT. Translated, it gives CASRSAGAYTGNTIYF.

As concerns this clone: Distinct nucleotide sequences in the sample also encode this CDR3. The chain recombines TRBV18 with TRBJ2-5; 8 bases are shared with TRBD1. Germline assignment: CDR1 KGHSH and CDR2 LQKENI. With 1 base clipped from V and 1 base from J, the junction kept 2 bases outside the gene matches. The CDR3 runs to 15 residues. CDR3 sequence reads: CASSPRTGTQETQYF. The CDR3 DNA reads TGTGCCAGCTCACCACGGACAGGGACCCAAGAGACCCAGTACTTC.

The chain carries TRBV5-1 and TRBJ1-3; D may be TRBD1 (5 bases). Trimming cost V 2 bases and J 2 bases, with 14 bases left between them. The germline gives CDR1 SGHRS, CDR2 YFSETQ. This CDR3 spans 16 amino acids. CDR3 sequence reads: CASSFDSTRTGNTIYF. The CDR3 nucleotides are TGCGCCAGCAGCTTTGACAGCACCAGAACTGGAAACACCATATATTTT.